One sample yielded the 22 T cell receptor beta chains listed below, sequenced in a study of Ad26.COV2.S vaccination and SARS-CoV-2 variants (dated by TCRdb to 2020 to 2022). The treatment or condition label here, explained by the study, means: approximately 18 received Ad26.COV2.S at low or high dose, single or two shots; about 5 received placebo; per-sample allocation not given. For vaccine and placebo recipients, the sequenced repertoires came from samples collected on day 63 after the first injection. Library preparation employed the immunoSEQ multiplex PCR assay. The immuneACCESS repertoire file appears here via TCRdb, limited to in-frame rearrangements. These files lack a portion of the clones; in checked studies, under half of the deficit traces to unresolved V genes, and the cause of the others is not known. Counted in this sample were about 350,000 clones; about 87% of them appeared once. The ten most abundant clones make up about 6.4% of the sample.

This sample comprised peripheral blood, obtained in a trial of Ad26.COV2.S vaccine versus placebo. All receptors come from a person aged 18 to 59 who received the Ad26.COV2.S COVID-19 vaccine or a placebo.

CDR3 nucleotide sequence: TGCGCCAGCAGCCAAGATTGGGGGACCGGGGAGCTGTTTTTT. This translates into CASSQDWGTGELFF. The chain joins TRBV4-1 to TRBJ2-2, with D perhaps assigned TRBD1 or TRBD2 (5 bases each). The V gene lost 0 bases and the J gene lost 5 bases, with 7 bases spanning the gap. CDR1 and CDR2 from the germline V gene are MGHRA and YSYEKL. There are 14 residues in the CDR3.

V gene TRBV5-1 combines with J gene TRBJ1-2; D possibly corresponds to TRBD1 (5 bases). Trimming shortened V by 4 bases and J by 4 bases, and 14 bases separated the two germline ends. The CDR3 runs 14 residues. CDR1 and CDR2 from the germline V gene are SGHRS and YFSETQ. The CDR3 region has the DNA TGCGCCAGCAGCATGGACGCTAGGGGCTATGGCTACACCTTC. Encoded protein: CASSMDARGYGYTF.

The chain joins TRBV11-2 to TRBJ1-6, with TRBD1 identical over 8 bases. V lost 5 bases, J lost 7 bases, and 7 bases stayed unmatched. Germline assignment: CDR1 SGHAT and CDR2 FQNNGV. The CDR3 is 15 residues long. The CDR3 protein is CASSHRQGLNSPLHF. The CDR3 nucleotides are TGTGCCAGCAGCCATCGACAGGGGCTGAATTCACCCCTCCACTTT.

V gene TRBV4-3 combines with J gene TRBJ2-2; the D gene is possibly TRBD1 (5 bases). The CDR3 sequence is 17 residues long. Trimming shortened V by 0 bases and J by 7 bases, and 18 bases separated the two germline ends. Germline assignment: CDR1 LGHNA and CDR2 YSLEER. The chain's CDR3 is CASSQEEGAAFVGELFF. CDR3 coding DNA: TGCGCCAGCAGCCAAGAAGAAGGGGCCGCCTTCGTCGGGGAGCTGTTTTTT.

The V and J genes are TRBV18 and TRBJ1-4; 7 nucleotides align to TRBD1. V shed 6 bases, J shed 5 bases, and the junction held 9 bases outside the gene matches. Germline V gene lookup returns CDR1 KGHSH and CDR2 LQKENI. The CDR3 has 15 amino acids. DNA of the CDR3: TGTGCCAGCTCCCCGTTACAGACAGGGAATGAAAAACTGTTTTTT. Protein sequence: CASSPLQTGNEKLFF.

The V gene is TRBV5-1, the J gene TRBJ2-3, with a weak D call TRBD2 (7 bases). The germline gives CDR1 SGHRS, CDR2 YFSETQ. V dropped 0 bases and J dropped 1 base, with 12 bases sitting between them. The CDR3 covers 16 residues. In DNA, the CDR3 is TGCGCCAGCAGCTTGGAGGCGGGGGCGCGCACAGATACGCAGTATTTT. The encoded protein is CASSLEAGARTDTQYF.

CDR3 protein: CASSFLAGGSTDTQYF. For the CDR3, the DNA is TGTGCCAGCAGCTTTCTAGCGGGAGGGAGCACAGATACGCAGTATTTT. J is TRBJ2-3 and V is TRBV14, with TRBD2 matching over 12 bases. The CDR3 runs 16 residues. The junction had 3 bases not matched to a gene; V was cut back by 5 bases and J by 0 bases. CDR1 and CDR2 (germline): SGHDN, FVKESK.

V is TRBV19 and J is TRBJ1-1, with 7 bases aligning to TRBD1. CDR3 length: 15 residues. With 5 bases clipped from V and 0 bases from J, the junction kept 6 bases outside the gene matches. Looked up from germline, CDR1 is LNHDA and CDR2 is SQIVND (reference sequence). CDR3 in DNA: TGTGCCAGTAGTGTCAGGGGACAGATGAACACTGAAGCTTTCTTT. As protein: CASSVRGQMNTEAFF.

The gene calls are TRBV7-2 and TRBJ1-5; 8 bases map to TRBD1. In germline, CDR1 is SGHTA, CDR2 FQGNSA. V lost 4 bases and J lost 2; bases outside the gene matches: 1. CDR3 length: 14 amino acids. The DNA for the CDR3 is TGTGCCAGCAGCTGGGGACAGGGCAATCAGCCCCAGCATTTT. This translates into CASSWGQGNQPQHF.

V gene TRBV5-1 combines with J gene TRBJ2-2, with no clear D. The germline gives CDR1 SGHRS, CDR2 YFSETQ. The ends were cut back, 1 base at V and 8 bases at J, with 9 bases in the middle. This CDR3 comprises 13 residues. The CDR3: CASSLFGEGELFF. The CDR3 region has the DNA TGCGCCAGCAGCTTGTTCGGCGAGGGGGAGCTGTTTTTT.

This clone came up a few times. V and J are TRBV5-1 and TRBJ2-7; TRBD2 matches at 9 bases. CDR1 SGHRS and CDR2 YFSETQ come from the germline V gene. The CDR3 runs 15 residues. The V and J ends lost 0 bases and 2 bases, in that order; junction bases with no gene match: 3. This chain's CDR3 is CASSLGLAGTYEQYF. CDR3 sequence (DNA): TGCGCCAGCAGCTTGGGGCTAGCGGGAACCTACGAGCAGTACTTC.

The rearrangement links TRBV12-3 or TRBV12-4 to TRBJ1-4; D is ambiguous. This CDR3 comprises 13 residues. V shed 5 bases and J shed 10 bases, with 14 bases lying between them. CDR3 residues: CASSNPTLGKLFF. For the CDR3, the DNA is TGTGCCAGCAGTAATCCGACCCTTGGAAAACTGTTTTTT.

The rearrangement uses TRBV4-1 and TRBJ2-3; 7 nucleotides match TRBD2. Looked up from germline, CDR1 is MGHRA and CDR2 is YSYEKL. Trimming cost V 4 bases and J 2 bases; bases outside gene matches: 27. This CDR3 contains 22 residues. CDR3 nucleotides: TGCGCCAGCAGCCGGACCCGGCCGACCCTACGGGGGGAGACACGTAACACAGATACGCAGTATTTT. Its protein is CASSRTRPTLRGETRNTDTQYF.

The rearrangement uses TRBV12-3 or TRBV12-4 and TRBJ2-5; D is unclear. The CDR3 covers 11 residues. The V end was cut by 4 bases, the J end by 4 bases, with 4 bases between. CDR3: CASSSRETQYF. The CDR3 region has the DNA TGTGCCAGCAGTTCTAGAGAGACCCAGTACTTC.

The gene calls are TRBV20-1 and TRBJ2-7, with D hard to call. CDR1 is DFQATT, CDR2 SNEGSKA, per germline (reference sequence). The CDR3 runs to 11 residues. Deletions cut 6 bases from V and 2 bases from J, with 8 bases between. CDR3 sequence reads: CSASLAYEQYF. The CDR3 region has the DNA TGCAGTGCCTCGCTAGCCTACGAGCAGTACTTC.

This clone has a handful of counts. The chain has TRBV5-4 and TRBJ2-7, with TRBD2 identical over 9 bases. CDR3 size: 15 residues. Per germline, CDR1 SGHNT and CDR2 YYREEE (reference sequence). V lost 4 bases to trimming and J lost 2 bases; unmatched junction nucleotides: 7. CDR3 region: CASSPGLAQTYEQYF. The DNA for the CDR3 is TGTGCCAGCAGCCCCGGACTAGCGCAGACCTACGAGCAGTACTTC.

The chain recombines TRBV6-5 with TRBJ2-6, with D perhaps matching TRBD1 (6 bases). CDR1 and CDR2 (germline): MNHEY, SVGAGI. The V end lost 4 bases, the J end lost 2 bases, and 9 bases lay between the germline ends. The CDR3 is 15 residues long. Here the CDR3 DNA reads TGTGCCAGCAGTTCTCAGGGGCCTGGGGCCAACGTCCTGACTTTC. This translates into CASSSQGPGANVLTF.

The count of this clone is one. CDR3 amino acids: CASSSIPGAGETQYF. CDR3 DNA sequence: TGCGCCAGCAGCTCTATACCGGGGGCGGGTGAGACCCAGTACTTC. The chain couples TRBV5-1 to TRBJ2-5; D may match TRBD1 or TRBD2 (6 bases each). Germline CDR1 reads SGHRS; CDR2 reads YFSETQ. Trimming cost V 3 bases and J 5 bases, with 17 bases left between them. The CDR3 covers 15 residues.

The chain couples TRBV4-1 to TRBJ1-2; tentative D call: TRBD1 (5 bases). The ends were cut back, 1 base at V and 3 bases at J, with 9 bases in the middle. CDR3 length: 14 amino acids. Germline values: CDR1 MGHRA, CDR2 YSYEKL. The CDR3 here is CASSQGGAYYGYTF. The CDR3 DNA sequence: TGCGCCAGCAGCCAAGGGGGCGCCTACTATGGCTACACCTTC.

The chain couples TRBV3-1 (or the pseudogene TRBV3-2) to TRBJ2-5; TRBD1 agrees at 7 bases. CDR3 length: 14 residues. The V gene end was trimmed by 4 bases and the J gene end by 4 bases; junction bases not matched to a gene: 6. Germline V gene sequence: CDR1 LGHDT, CDR2 YNNKEL (reference sequence). The CDR3 nucleotides are TGTGCCAGCAGCCTCTCGACAGGGTTAGAGACCCAGTACTTC. Translated, it gives CASSLSTGLETQYF.

To note about this clone: A far larger clone lies a single base away; this is likely a read error. The chain joins TRBV3-1 (or the pseudogene TRBV3-2) to TRBJ2-7, with D uncertain. Trimming removed 0 bases at V and 4 bases at J, with 7 bases between. Germline V lookup: CDR1 LGHDT, CDR2 YNNKEL (reference sequence). This CDR3 contains 13 residues. The CDR3 reads CASSQDMGYEQYF. In DNA form, the CDR3 reads TGTGCCAGCAGCCAAGATATGGGATACGAGCAGTACTTC.

V usage is TRBV9 and J usage is TRBJ2-3; the D is unclear. Trimming took off 4 bases at V and 1 base at J, with 10 bases between the two ends. There are 14 residues in the CDR3. Germline values: CDR1 SGDLS, CDR2 YYNGEE. This chain's CDR3 is CASSIRGGTDTQYF. The CDR3 DNA follows: TGTGCCAGCAGCATCCGTGGCGGCACAGATACGCAGTATTTT. The complete variable domain, with remaining parts taken from reference TRBV9 and TRBJ2-3, reads DSGVTQTPKHLITATGQRVTLRCSPRSGDLSVYWYQQSLDQGLQFLIQYYNGEERAKGNILERFSAQQFPDLHSELNLSSLELGDSALYFCASSIRGGTDTQYFGPGTRLTVL.